Sequencing of this T cell receptor (beta chain) was carried out in a study of early T cells in non-severe SARS-CoV-2 infection. TCRdb used MiXCR to reprocess the 5' RACE reads, holding one entry per CDR3 protein. Here the sample spans fewer than 55,000 distinct CDR3 sequences, around 7.8% being singletons. Trimming removed 3 bases from V and 6 bases from J, with 8 bases in between. The germline V gene encodes CDR1 KGHSH and CDR2 LQKENI. This CDR3 contains 13 residues. The clonotype comes from an adult who was a healthcare worker with PCR-confirmed SARS-CoV-2 infection or an uninfected control (not recorded which). V gene TRBV18 combines with J gene TRBJ2-2; D perhaps matches TRBD2 (5 bases). The sequencing sample was made of whole blood. The CDR3 DNA reads as TGTGCCAGCTCACCCGACTATGCCGGGGAGCTGTTTTTT. Protein product: CASSPDYAGELFF. The full variable domain, with the rest looked up from reference TRBV18 and TRBJ2-2, is NAGVMQNPRHLVRRRGQEARLRCSPMKGHSHVYWYRQLPEEGLKFMVYLQKENIIDESGMPKERFSAEFPKEGPSILRIQQVVRGDSAAYFCASSPDYAGELFFGEGSRLTVL.